This T cell receptor beta chain was captured in a study of blood T cell repertoires in COVID-19. The wider study: T cells, B-cell-depleted T cells, or PBMCs provided the cDNA or gDNA that served as material.

The data were produced by immunoSEQ multiplex PCR, yet TCRdb's version contains in-frame clones alone and is incomplete. Of some 260,000 clones in the sample, 88% were seen once. Trimming removed 5 bases from V and 8 bases from J; junction bases left unmatched: 18. Per germline, CDR1 SGHVS and CDR2 FQNEAQ. CDR3 length: 17 residues. The sequence came from a young woman with COVID-19, enrolled during active disease. The sample comprised peripheral blood. The rearrangement links TRBV7-8 to TRBJ1-2, with 9 positions matching TRBD1. The CDR3 DNA sequence: TGTGCCAGCAGCAATGGCCAGGGACAGGGTTTAGTCTACGGCTACACCTTC. Residues: CASSNGQGQGLVYGYTF.